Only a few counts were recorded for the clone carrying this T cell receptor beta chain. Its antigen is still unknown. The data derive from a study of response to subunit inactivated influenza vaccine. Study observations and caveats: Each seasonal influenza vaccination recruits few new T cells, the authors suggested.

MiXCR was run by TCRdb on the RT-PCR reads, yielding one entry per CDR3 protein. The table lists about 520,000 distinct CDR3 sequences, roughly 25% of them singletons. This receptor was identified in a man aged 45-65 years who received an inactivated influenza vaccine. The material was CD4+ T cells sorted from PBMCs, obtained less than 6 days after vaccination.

CDR3 region: CASSRDRGTPGYTF. The CDR3 DNA follows: TGTGCCAGCAGCCGGGACAGGGGCACCCCTGGCTACACCTTC. This chain uses TRBV7-2 with TRBJ1-2; TRBD1 matches at 10 bases. V was clipped by 5 bases and J by 7 bases; unmatched bases: 7. The CDR3 has 14 residues. The V gene's germline CDR1 is SGHTA and CDR2 FQGNSA.